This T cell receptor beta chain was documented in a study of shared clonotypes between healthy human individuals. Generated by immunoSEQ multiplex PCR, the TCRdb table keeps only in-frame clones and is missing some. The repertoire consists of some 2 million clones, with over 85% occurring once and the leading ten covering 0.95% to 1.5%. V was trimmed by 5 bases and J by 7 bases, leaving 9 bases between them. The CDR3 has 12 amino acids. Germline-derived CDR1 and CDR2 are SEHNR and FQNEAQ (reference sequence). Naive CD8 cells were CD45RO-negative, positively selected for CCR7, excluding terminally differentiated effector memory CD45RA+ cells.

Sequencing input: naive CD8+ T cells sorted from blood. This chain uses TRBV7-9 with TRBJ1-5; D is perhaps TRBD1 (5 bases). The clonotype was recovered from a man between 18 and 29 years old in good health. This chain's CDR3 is CASSVGVQPQHF. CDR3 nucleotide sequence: TGTGCCAGCAGCGTAGGGGTACAGCCCCAGCATTTT.